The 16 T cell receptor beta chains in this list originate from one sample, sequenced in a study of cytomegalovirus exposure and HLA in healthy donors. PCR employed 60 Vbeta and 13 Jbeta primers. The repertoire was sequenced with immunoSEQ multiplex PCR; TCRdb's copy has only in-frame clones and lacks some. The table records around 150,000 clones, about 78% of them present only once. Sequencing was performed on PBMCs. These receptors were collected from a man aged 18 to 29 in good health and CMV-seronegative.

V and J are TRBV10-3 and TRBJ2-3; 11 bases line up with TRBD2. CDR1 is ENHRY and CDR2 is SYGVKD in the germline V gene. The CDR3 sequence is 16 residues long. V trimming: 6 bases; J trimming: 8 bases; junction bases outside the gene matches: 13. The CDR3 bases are TGTGCCATCAGCCCGGGACTAGCGGAGCACCACGGTACGCAGTATTTT. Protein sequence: CAISPGLAEHHGTQYF.

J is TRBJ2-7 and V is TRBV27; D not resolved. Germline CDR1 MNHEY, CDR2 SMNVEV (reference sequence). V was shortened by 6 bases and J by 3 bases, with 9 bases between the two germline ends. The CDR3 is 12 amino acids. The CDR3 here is CASSGRGYEQYF. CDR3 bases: TGTGCCAGCAGCGGTCGCGGCTACGAGCAGTACTTC.

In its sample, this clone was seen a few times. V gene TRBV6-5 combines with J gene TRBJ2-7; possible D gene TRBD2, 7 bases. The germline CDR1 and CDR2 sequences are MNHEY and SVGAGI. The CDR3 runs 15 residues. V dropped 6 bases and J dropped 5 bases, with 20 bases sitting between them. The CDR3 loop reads CASSPLNQGRDEQYF. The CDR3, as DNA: TGTGCCAGCAGCCCTCTAAACCAGGGGAGGGACGAGCAGTACTTC.

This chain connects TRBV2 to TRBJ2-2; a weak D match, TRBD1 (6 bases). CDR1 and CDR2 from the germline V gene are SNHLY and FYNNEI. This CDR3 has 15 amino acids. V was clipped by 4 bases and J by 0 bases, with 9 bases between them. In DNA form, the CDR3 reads TGTGCCAGCAGTGGGACAGTTACGAACACCGGGGAGCTGTTTTTT. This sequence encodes CASSGTVTNTGELFF.

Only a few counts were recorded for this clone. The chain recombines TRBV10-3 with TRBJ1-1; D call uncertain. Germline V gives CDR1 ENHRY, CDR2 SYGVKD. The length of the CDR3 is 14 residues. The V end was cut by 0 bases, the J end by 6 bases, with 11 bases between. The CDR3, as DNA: TGTGCCATCAGTGAGTCAGAAGTGGGCGCTGAAGCTTTCTTT. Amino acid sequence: CAISESEVGAEAFF.

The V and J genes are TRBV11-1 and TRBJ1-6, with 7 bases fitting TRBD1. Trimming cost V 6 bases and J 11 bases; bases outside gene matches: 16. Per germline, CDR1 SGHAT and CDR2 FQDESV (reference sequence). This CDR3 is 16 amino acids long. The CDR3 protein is CASSLETGTVRTPLHF. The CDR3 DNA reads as TGTGCCAGCAGTCTTGAGACAGGGACGGTCCGGACACCCCTCCACTTT.

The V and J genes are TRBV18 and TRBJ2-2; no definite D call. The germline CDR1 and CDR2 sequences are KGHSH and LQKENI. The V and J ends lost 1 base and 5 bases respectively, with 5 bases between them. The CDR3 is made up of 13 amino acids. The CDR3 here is CASSPQTTGELFF. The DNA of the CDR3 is TGTGCCAGCTCACCACAGACAACCGGGGAGCTGTTTTTT. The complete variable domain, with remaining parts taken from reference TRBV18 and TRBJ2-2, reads NAGVMQNPRHLVRRRGQEARLRCSPMKGHSHVYWYRQLPEEGLKFMVYLQKENIIDESGMPKERFSAEFPKEGPSILRIQQVVRGDSAAYFCASSPQTTGELFFGEGSRLTVL.

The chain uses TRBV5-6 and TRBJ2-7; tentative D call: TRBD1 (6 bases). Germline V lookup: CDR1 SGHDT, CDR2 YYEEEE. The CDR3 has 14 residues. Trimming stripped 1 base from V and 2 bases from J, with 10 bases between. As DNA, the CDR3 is TGTGCCAGCAGCTTGATGACAGGCACCTACGAGCAGTACTTC. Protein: CASSLMTGTYEQYF.

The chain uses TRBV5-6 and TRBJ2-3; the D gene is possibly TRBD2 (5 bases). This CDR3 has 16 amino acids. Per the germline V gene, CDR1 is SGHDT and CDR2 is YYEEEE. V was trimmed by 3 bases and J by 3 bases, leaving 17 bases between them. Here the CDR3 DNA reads TGTGCCAGCAGCTCGGACTCCGTAGTAAGAACAGATACGCAGTATTTT. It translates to CASSSDSVVRTDTQYF.

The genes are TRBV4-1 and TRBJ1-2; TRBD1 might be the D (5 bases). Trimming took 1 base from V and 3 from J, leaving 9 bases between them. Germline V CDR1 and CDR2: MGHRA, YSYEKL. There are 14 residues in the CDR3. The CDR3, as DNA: TGCGCCAGCAGCCAAGCCCCGGGGGACTATGGCTACACCTTC. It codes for CASSQAPGDYGYTF.

CDR3 bases: TGTGCCAGTAGTATCATAGCGGGAGGCGTGGAGACCCAGTACTTC. Its protein product is CASSIIAGGVETQYF. The V and J genes are TRBV19 and TRBJ2-5, with TRBD2 matching over 10 bases. This CDR3 is 15 amino acids long. Germline assignment: CDR1 LNHDA and CDR2 SQIVND (reference sequence). V was clipped by 3 bases and J by 5 bases; unmatched bases: 6.

CDR3 sequence (DNA): TGTGCCAGCGGGACAGGGAGAGCCTACGAGCAGTACTTC. It specifies CASGTGRAYEQYF. The gene calls are TRBV27 and TRBJ2-7; 9 bases agree with TRBD1. The trim removed 8 bases at V and 2 bases at J, leaving 4 bases unmatched. The CDR3 totals 13 residues. CDR1 is MNHEY, CDR2 SMNVEV, per germline (reference sequence).

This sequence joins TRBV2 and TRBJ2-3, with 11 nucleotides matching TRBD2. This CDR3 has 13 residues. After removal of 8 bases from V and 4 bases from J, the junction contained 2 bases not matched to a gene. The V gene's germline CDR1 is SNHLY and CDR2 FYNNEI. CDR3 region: CASGTSGPDTQYF. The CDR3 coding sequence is TGTGCCAGCGGGACTAGCGGCCCAGATACGCAGTATTTT.

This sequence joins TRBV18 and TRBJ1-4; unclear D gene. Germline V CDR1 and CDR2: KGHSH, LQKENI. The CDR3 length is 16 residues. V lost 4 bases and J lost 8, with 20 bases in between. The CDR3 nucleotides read TGTGCCAGCTCACGTTCCGGGAACCCAGCCCAGGAAAAACTGTTTTTT. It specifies CASSRSGNPAQEKLFF.

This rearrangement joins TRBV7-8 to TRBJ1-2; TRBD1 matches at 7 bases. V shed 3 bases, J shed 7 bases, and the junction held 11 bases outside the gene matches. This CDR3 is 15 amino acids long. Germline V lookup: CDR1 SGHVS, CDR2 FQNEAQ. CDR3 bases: TGTGCCAGCAGCTTGGGTCCCACAGGGGTTCGTGGCTACACCTTC. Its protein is CASSLGPTGVRGYTF.

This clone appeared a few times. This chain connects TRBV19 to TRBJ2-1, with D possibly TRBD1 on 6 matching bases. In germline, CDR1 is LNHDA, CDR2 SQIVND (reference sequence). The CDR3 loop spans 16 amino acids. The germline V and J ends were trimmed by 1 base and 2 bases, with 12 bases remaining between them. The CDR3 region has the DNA TGTGCCAGTAGTATAGTTTCAGGGGTTGCCTACAATGAGCAGTTCTTC. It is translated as CASSIVSGVAYNEQFF.